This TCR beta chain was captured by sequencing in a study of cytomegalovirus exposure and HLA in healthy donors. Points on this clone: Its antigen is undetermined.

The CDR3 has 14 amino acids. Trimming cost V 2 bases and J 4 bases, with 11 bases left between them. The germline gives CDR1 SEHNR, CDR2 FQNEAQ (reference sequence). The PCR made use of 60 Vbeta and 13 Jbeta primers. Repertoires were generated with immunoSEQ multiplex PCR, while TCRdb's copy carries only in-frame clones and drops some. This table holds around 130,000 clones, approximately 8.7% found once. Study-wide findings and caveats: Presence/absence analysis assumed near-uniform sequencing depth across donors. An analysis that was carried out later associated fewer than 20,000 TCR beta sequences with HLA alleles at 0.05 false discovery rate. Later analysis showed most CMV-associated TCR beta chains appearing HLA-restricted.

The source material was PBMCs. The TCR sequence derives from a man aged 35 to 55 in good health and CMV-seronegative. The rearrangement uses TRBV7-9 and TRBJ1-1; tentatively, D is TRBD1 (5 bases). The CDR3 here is CASSLKVRGTEAFF. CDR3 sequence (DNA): TGTGCCAGCAGCTTAAAAGTAAGGGGCACTGAAGCTTTCTTT. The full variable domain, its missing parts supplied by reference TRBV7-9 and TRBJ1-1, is DTGVSQNPRHKITKRGQNVTFRCDPISEHNRLYWYRQTLGQGPEFLTYFQNEAQLEKSRLLSDRFSAERPKGSFSTLEIQRTEQGDSAMYLCASSLKVRGTEAFFGQGTRLTVV.